The 29 T cell receptor beta chains reported below all come from one sample, sequenced in a study of blood T cells in healthy people across ages. Next came a second PCR, run for about 7 to 12 cycles, which used a sample-barcoded 5' primer along with a J-beta primer mix. TCRdb reprocessed the 5' RACE reads via MiXCR and lists one record per CDR3 protein. The table has about 930,000 distinct CDR3 sequences, about 27% seen once. The data were also submitted as part of a second study, on T cells of mothers and their children.

Specimen: blood. The receptors shown here come from a woman in her 40s in good health.

The rearrangement links TRBV20-1 to TRBJ2-1, with TRBD1 identical over 7 bases. Unmatched junction bases numbered 18, after V lost 1 base and J lost 3 bases. The CDR3 contains 19 residues. From germline, CDR1 is DFQATT and CDR2 SNEGSKA (reference sequence). CDR3 sequence: CSARAYGVVRQGDYNEQFF. CDR3 bases: TGCAGTGCTAGAGCTTATGGCGTTGTAAGACAGGGAGACTACAATGAGCAGTTCTTC.

The rearrangement joins TRBV20-1 to TRBJ1-2, with D possibly matching TRBD1 (5 bases). The V end lost 2 bases, the J end lost 10 bases, and 17 bases lay between the germline ends. This CDR3 is 13 amino acids long. Germline V CDR1 and CDR2: DFQATT, SNEGSKA (reference sequence). DNA of the CDR3: TGCAGTGCTAGACCCGGGACTAGCGGTTCCTACACCTTC. Translating gives CSARPGTSGSYTF.

This clonotype has just a few counts. This sequence joins TRBV5-5 and TRBJ2-7; D possibly corresponds to TRBD2 (7 bases). V lost 4 bases, J lost 0 bases, and 17 bases lay in between. The CDR3 runs to 16 residues. CDR1 is SGHKS and CDR2 is YYEKEE in the germline V gene (reference sequence). CDR3: CASSLSTGRVSYEQYF. The CDR3 coding sequence is TGTGCCAGCAGCCTCAGCACAGGGAGGGTCTCCTACGAGCAGTACTTC.

The chain carries TRBV30 and TRBJ2-5; 8 bases are a match to TRBD1. The J segment lost 3 bases and the V segment lost 0 bases, leaving 3 bases of the junction unmatched. The CDR3 sequence is 14 residues long. From germline, CDR1 is GTSNPN and CDR2 SVGIG (reference sequence). The CDR3 sequence is CAWSVGTGKETQYF. As DNA, the CDR3 is TGTGCCTGGAGTGTAGGGACAGGCAAAGAGACCCAGTACTTC. The entire variable domain, with the rest obtained from reference TRBV30 and TRBJ2-5, is as follows: SQTIHQWPATLVQPVGSPLSLECTVEGTSNPNLYWYRQAAGRGLQLLFYSVGIGQISSEVPQNLSASRPQDRQFILSSKKLLLSDSGFYLCAWSVGTGKETQYFGPGTRLLVL.

CDR3 in amino acids: CASSEDGLTNEKLFF. The DNA of the CDR3 is TGTGCCAGCAGTGAGGACGGGCTAACTAATGAAAAACTGTTTTTT. The chain has TRBV2 and TRBJ1-4; the D is unclear. Germline CDR1 reads SNHLY; CDR2 reads FYNNEI. Trimming left V 3 bases short and J 1 base short, with 9 bases between. The CDR3 has 15 residues.

The chain couples TRBV7-8 to TRBJ2-7; 7 bases are shared with TRBD1. CDR1 SGHVS and CDR2 FQNEAQ come from the germline V gene. The CDR3 is 13 amino acids. With V trimmed by 7 bases and J by 4 bases, 7 bases remained unmatched. DNA for the CDR3: TGTGCCAGCAACGACAGGGCGAATTACGAGCAGTACTTC. It encodes CASNDRANYEQYF.

This clonotype was observed at least ten times. This chain uses TRBV7-9 with TRBJ1-2, with a weak D call TRBD1 (5 bases). CDR1 is SEHNR, CDR2 FQNEAQ, per germline (reference sequence). V was shortened by 8 bases and J by 4 bases, with 23 bases between the two germline ends. CDR3 length: 16 amino acids. CDR3 DNA: TGTGCCAGCTGGCACGGGAGGAGGGGCCGATCCTATGGCTACACCTTC. This sequence encodes CASWHGRRGRSYGYTF.

The J gene is TRBJ1-1, the V gene TRBV4-3; weak D call: TRBD1 (5 bases). CDR3 size: 14 residues. The ends were cut back, 2 bases at V and 6 bases at J, with 13 bases in the middle. The germline gives CDR1 LGHNA, CDR2 YSLEER. The chain's CDR3 is CASSQSPAGPEAFF. CDR3 coding DNA: TGCGCCAGCAGCCAAAGCCCCGCGGGGCCTGAAGCTTTCTTT.

The sample holds many counts of this clonotype. The rearrangement uses TRBV29-1 and TRBJ2-7; 7 bases align to TRBD1. Germline V gives CDR1 SQVTM, CDR2 ANQGSEA. The trim removed 4 bases at V and 2 bases at J, leaving 11 bases unmatched. The CDR3 consists of 15 residues. DNA of the CDR3: TGCAGCGTTGGAGGGGGCAGCCGGCGGCCCTACGAGCAGTACTTC. Its translation is CSVGGGSRRPYEQYF.

This clonotype was seen a few times. The V and J genes are TRBV18 and TRBJ1-6; TRBD1 agrees at 8 bases. The CDR3 spans 15 residues. CDR1 and CDR2 from the germline V gene are KGHSH and LQKENI. V shed 8 bases and J 4 bases; nucleotides not matched to a gene: 7. CDR3 in DNA: TGTGCCAGCACGGACAGGGAAGTATATAATTCACCCCTCCACTTT. Its protein is CASTDREVYNSPLHF.

J is TRBJ2-3 and V is TRBV29-1; 7 positions agree with TRBD1. The CDR3 covers 16 residues. The J segment lost 6 bases and the V segment lost 2 bases, leaving 14 bases of the junction unmatched. The germline V gene encodes CDR1 SQVTM and CDR2 ANQGSEA. The CDR3 reads CSVEPPRQGVVDTQYF. Written as DNA, the CDR3 is TGCAGCGTTGAACCCCCACGACAGGGAGTTGTGGATACGCAGTATTTT.

This clonotype has only a few counts. The V call is TRBV5-6, the J call TRBJ1-1, with D tentatively TRBD1 (6 bases). Germline lookup yields CDR1 SGHDT and CDR2 YYEEEE. Trimming removed 3 bases at V and 2 bases at J, with 14 bases between. This CDR3 contains 15 residues. The CDR3 DNA sequence: TGTGCCAGCAGCTACTCCGGACAGTCTAACACTGAAGCTTTCTTT. It encodes CASSYSGQSNTEAFF. The full variable domain, its missing parts supplied by reference TRBV5-6 and TRBJ1-1, is DAGVTQSPTHLIKTRGQQVTLRCSPKSGHDTVSWYQQALGQGPQFIFQYYEEEERQRGNFPDRFSGHQFPNYSSELNVNALLLGDSALYLCASSYSGQSNTEAFFGQGTRLTVV.

V usage is TRBV12-3 or TRBV12-4 and J usage is TRBJ1-5; perhaps TRBD1 as D (5 bases). V was clipped by 5 bases and J by 0 bases, with 11 bases between them. There are 15 residues in the CDR3. In DNA, the CDR3 is TGTGCCAGCAGTAAGGGACTCTTTAGCAATCAGCCCCAGCATTTT. Translation: CASSKGLFSNQPQHF.

CDR3 in amino acids: CASSLAREGTDTQYF. DNA of the CDR3: TGTGCCAGCAGCTTGGCTCGGGAGGGCACAGATACGCAGTATTTT. The chain carries TRBV13 and TRBJ2-3; 7 bases map to TRBD2. CDR3 length equals 15 residues. CDR1 and CDR2 from the germline V gene are PRHDT and FYEKMQ (reference sequence). Trimming cost V 3 bases and J 1 base; bases outside gene matches: 4.

This clonotype came up many times. This chain connects TRBV3-1 to TRBJ2-7; 7 bases are shared with TRBD2. Germline values: CDR1 LGHDT, CDR2 YNNKEL (reference sequence). This CDR3 spans 12 amino acids. CDR3 coding DNA: TGTGCGACGGGGAGGGGCTCCTACGAGCAGTACTTC. It specifies CATGRGSYEQYF.

This clonotype was seen only a few times. This chain joins TRBV5-6 and TRBJ1-2; 7 positions agree with TRBD1. Germline V gene lookup returns CDR1 SGHDT and CDR2 YYEEEE. There are 12 residues in the CDR3. Losses at the gene ends were 4 bases for V and 8 bases for J; bases not matched to a gene: 5. CDR3 amino acids: CASSARDRGYTF. In nucleotides, the CDR3 is TGTGCCAGCAGCGCCCGGGACAGAGGCTACACCTTC. The full variable domain, rest sourced from reference TRBV5-6 and TRBJ1-2, is DAGVTQSPTHLIKTRGQQVTLRCSPKSGHDTVSWYQQALGQGPQFIFQYYEEEERQRGNFPDRFSGHQFPNYSSELNVNALLLGDSALYLCASSARDRGYTFGSGTRLTVV.

This clonotype has at least ten counts. This rearrangement joins TRBV20-1 to TRBJ1-2; 11 bases are shared with TRBD1. J was trimmed by 5 bases and V by 0 bases; bases with no gene match: 5. CDR3 length equals 15 residues. Germline CDR1 and CDR2: DFQATT and SNEGSKA (reference sequence). CDR3: CSAREGGQGAYGYTF. CDR3 in DNA: TGCAGTGCTAGAGAGGGTGGACAGGGGGCTTATGGCTACACCTTC.

This clonotype was seen repeatedly, ten times or more. The V and J genes are TRBV29-1 and TRBJ1-1; D unresolved. Germline V gene sequence: CDR1 SQVTM, CDR2 ANQGSEA. The V end was cut by 7 bases, the J end by 1 base, with 10 bases between. CDR3 length: 12 amino acids. The CDR3 region is CSASTTNTEAFF. CDR3 coding DNA: TGCAGCGCTTCGACAACGAACACTGAAGCTTTCTTT. Full variable domain (rest looked up from reference TRBV29-1 and TRBJ1-1): SAVISQKPSRDICQRGTSLTIQCQVDSQVTMMFWYRQQPGQSLTLIATANQGSEATYESGFVIDKFPISRPNLTFSTLTVSNMSPEDSSIYLCSASTTNTEAFFGQGTRLTVV.

This clonotype came up a few times. This chain links TRBV7-2 with TRBJ1-1, with D tentatively TRBD1 (6 bases). Germline CDR1 SGHTA, CDR2 FQGNSA. Trimming took off 2 bases at V and 1 base at J, with 11 bases between the two ends. The CDR3 is made up of 15 amino acids. The CDR3 reads CASSLRVRGNTEAFF. CDR3 DNA: TGTGCCAGCAGCTTAAGGGTCAGGGGGAACACTGAAGCTTTCTTT.

This clonotype came up once. The chain combines TRBV20-1 with TRBJ1-5; 7 nucleotides match TRBD1. Trimming cost V 6 bases and J 1 base; bases outside gene matches: 9. From germline, CDR1 is DFQATT and CDR2 SNEGSKA (reference sequence). This CDR3 is 15 amino acids long. The CDR3 coding sequence is TGCAGTGCAGGAGACAGGGTAGGGAGCAATCAGCCCCAGCATTTT. Its protein product is CSAGDRVGSNQPQHF.

This clonotype was counted at least ten times. The chain couples TRBV20-1 to TRBJ2-3, with TRBD2 matching over 11 bases. The junction had 8 bases not matched to a gene; V was cut back by 6 bases and J by 3 bases. Germline V lookup: CDR1 DFQATT, CDR2 SNEGSKA (reference sequence). This CDR3 spans 15 amino acids. As DNA, the CDR3 is TGCAGTGCCATCGGTGGGACTAGCGGAACAGATACGCAGTATTTT. The encoded protein is CSAIGGTSGTDTQYF.

In regard to this clonotype: One end of the junction does not line up with germline, which may come from a read error. In nucleotides, the CDR3 is TGCGGTGCTAGAGATAAGGGGACTCCAGGGACTGAAGCTTTCTTT. The encoded protein is CGARDKGTPGTEAFF. This chain joins TRBV20-1 and TRBJ1-1, with TRBD1 as a possible D gene (5 bases). The CDR3 is 15 amino acids. Germline V gene data show CDR1 as DFQATT and CDR2 as SNEGSKA (reference sequence).

This clonotype was recorded a few times. This chain connects TRBV6-2 or TRBV6-3 to TRBJ2-1; 10 positions match TRBD2. From germline, CDR1 is MNHEY and CDR2 SVGEGT. Trimming removed 4 bases from V and 8 bases from J; junction bases left unmatched: 11. There are 16 residues in the CDR3. The CDR3 coding sequence is TGTGCCAGCAGTTCAATCACTAGCGGGGTTAGAGATGAGCAGTTCTTC. This codes for CASSSITSGVRDEQFF.

This clonotype was observed many times. V gene TRBV14 combines with J gene TRBJ2-1; no clear D gene. V lost 1 base to trimming and J lost 0 bases, with 25 bases between them. CDR3 length: 21 residues. From germline, CDR1 is SGHDN and CDR2 FVKESK. CDR3 nucleotides: TGTGCCAGCAGCCAAGGTTTAGGGTTAAGGAGCTACCACAACTCCTACAATGAGCAGTTCTTC. Protein: CASSQGLGLRSYHNSYNEQFF.

Comment on this clonotype: Germline is not matched at one junction end, which may reflect a read error. The V call is TRBV18, the J call TRBJ1-2, with a weak D call TRBD1 (6 bases). CDR1 KGHSH and CDR2 LQKENI come from the germline V gene. This CDR3 has 13 amino acids. The CDR3 spells CASSPIRGDIMIF. CDR3 nucleotides: TGTGCCAGCTCACCGATCCGAGGGGACATTATGATCTTC.

In its sample, this clonotype was seen a few times. This chain uses TRBV11-2 with TRBJ2-5; possible D gene TRBD1, 5 bases. This CDR3 comprises 15 residues. Germline V CDR1 and CDR2: SGHAT, FQNNGV. Trimming pared 3 bases from V and 3 bases from J, leaving 14 bases between. CDR3 sequence: CASSLFVGREETQYF. In nucleotides, the CDR3 is TGTGCCAGCAGCTTGTTTGTTGGCAGGGAAGAGACCCAGTACTTC.

Turning to this clonotype: A much more abundant neighbour one base away suggests this may be a read error. CDR3 loop: CSARDIRNEQYF. Here the CDR3 DNA reads TGCAGTGCTAGAGATATAAGGAATGAGCAGTACTTC. This chain joins TRBV20-1 and TRBJ2-7; D gene ambiguous. Germline CDR1 is DFQATT and CDR2 is SNEGSKA (reference sequence). The CDR3 has 12 amino acids. The germline V and J ends were trimmed by 0 bases and 7 bases, with 10 bases remaining between them.

The chain is built from TRBV28 and TRBJ2-3; TRBD2 agrees at 10 bases. The CDR3 has 15 amino acids. Germline-derived CDR1 and CDR2 are MDHEN and SYDVKM. After removal of 6 bases from V and 11 bases from J, the junction contained 14 bases not matched to a gene. The CDR3 DNA reads TGTGCCAGCAGCTTCTCCCAGCGGGGGGGCGATGAGCAGTATTTT. As protein: CASSFSQRGGDEQYF.

This clonotype was seen at least ten times. The rearrangement links TRBV4-2 to TRBJ2-6, with D perhaps assigned TRBD1 or TRBD2 (5 bases each). Germline-derived CDR1 and CDR2 are LGHNA and YNFKEQ. Trimming removed 0 bases from V and 4 bases from J, with 13 bases in between. This CDR3 is built from 17 residues. The CDR3 DNA follows: TGTGCCAGCAGCCAAGATGCACGGGGCTCCGGGGCCAACGTCCTGACTTTC. The encoded protein is CASSQDARGSGANVLTF.